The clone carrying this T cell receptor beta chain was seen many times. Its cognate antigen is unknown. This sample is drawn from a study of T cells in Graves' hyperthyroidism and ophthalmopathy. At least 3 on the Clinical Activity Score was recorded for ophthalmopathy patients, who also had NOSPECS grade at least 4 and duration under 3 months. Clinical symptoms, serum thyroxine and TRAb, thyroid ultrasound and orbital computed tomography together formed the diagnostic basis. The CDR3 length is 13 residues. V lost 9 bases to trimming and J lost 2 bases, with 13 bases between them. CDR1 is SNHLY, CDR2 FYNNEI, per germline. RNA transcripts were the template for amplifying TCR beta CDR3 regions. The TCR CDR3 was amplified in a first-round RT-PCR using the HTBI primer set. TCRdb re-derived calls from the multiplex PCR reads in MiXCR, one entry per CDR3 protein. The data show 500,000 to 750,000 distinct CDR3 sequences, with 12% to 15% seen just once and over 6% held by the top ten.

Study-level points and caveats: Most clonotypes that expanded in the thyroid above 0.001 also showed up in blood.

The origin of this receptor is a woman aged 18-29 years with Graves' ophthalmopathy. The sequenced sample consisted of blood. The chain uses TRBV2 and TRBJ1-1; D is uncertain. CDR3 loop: CASNGMGNTEAFF. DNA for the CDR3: TGTGCCAGTAACGGTATGGGCAACACTGAAGCTTTCTTT.